This TCR beta chain comes out of a study of blood T cell repertoires in COVID-19. Study as a whole: Some COVID-19 samples were acute and others convalescent; all came from the United States, Italy and Spain. PBMCs, B-cell-depleted T cells, or T cells were the source of the cDNA or gDNA that made up the material.

The Seattle patients joined while their infection was active and were tracked longitudinally afterward. Measured with immunoSEQ multiplex PCR; TCRdb has only the in-frame clones, and not every one. The table lists roughly 60,000 clones, roughly 84% of them singletons. J gave up 8 bases and V 5 bases, and 5 bases lay outside the gene matches. The CDR3 totals 12 residues. Germline V gene lookup returns CDR1 MNHEY and CDR2 SVGAGI. This clone showed up just a few times. Specimen: peripheral blood. The source is a man aged 55-75 years with COVID-19, enrolled during active disease. V gene TRBV6-5 combines with J gene TRBJ1-2; 7 positions agree with TRBD1. The DNA for the CDR3 is TGTGCCAGCAGTCCAAGGGGGCTGGGCTACACCTTC. Translated, it gives CASSPRGLGYTF.